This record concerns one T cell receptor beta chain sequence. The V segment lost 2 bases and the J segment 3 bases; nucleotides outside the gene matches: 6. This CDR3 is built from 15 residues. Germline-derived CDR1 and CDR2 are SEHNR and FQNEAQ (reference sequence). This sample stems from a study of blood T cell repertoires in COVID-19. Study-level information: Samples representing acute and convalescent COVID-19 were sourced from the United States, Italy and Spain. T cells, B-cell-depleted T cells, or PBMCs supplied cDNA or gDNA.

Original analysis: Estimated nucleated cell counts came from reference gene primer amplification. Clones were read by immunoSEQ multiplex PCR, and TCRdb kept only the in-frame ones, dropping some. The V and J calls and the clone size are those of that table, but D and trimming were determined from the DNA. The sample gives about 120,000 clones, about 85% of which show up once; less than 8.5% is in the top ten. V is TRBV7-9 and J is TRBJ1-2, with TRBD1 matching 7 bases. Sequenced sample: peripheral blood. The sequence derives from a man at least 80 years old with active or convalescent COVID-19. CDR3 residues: CASSLNPGTDYGYTF. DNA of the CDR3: TGTGCCAGCAGCTTAAACCCCGGGACAGACTATGGCTACACCTTC.